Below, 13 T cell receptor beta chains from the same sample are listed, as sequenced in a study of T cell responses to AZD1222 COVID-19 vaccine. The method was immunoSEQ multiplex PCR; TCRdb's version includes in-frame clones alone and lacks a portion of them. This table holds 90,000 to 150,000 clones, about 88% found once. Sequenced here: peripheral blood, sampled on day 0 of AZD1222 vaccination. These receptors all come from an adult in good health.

The CDR3 DNA follows: TGTGCCACCAGCAGAGATCGGGCAGCCTCCTACGAGCAGTACTTC. This gives the protein CATSRDRAASYEQYF. The chain recombines TRBV15 with TRBJ2-7; D is undetermined. This CDR3 has 15 amino acids. The V and J ends lost 0 bases and 0 bases respectively, with 9 bases between them. Germline V gene data show CDR1 as LNHNV and CDR2 as YYDKDF (reference sequence).

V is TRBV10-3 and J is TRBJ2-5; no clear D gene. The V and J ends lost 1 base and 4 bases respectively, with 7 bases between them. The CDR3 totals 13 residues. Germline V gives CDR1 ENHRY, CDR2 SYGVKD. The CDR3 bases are TGTGCCATCAGTGAGTTGACTGGAGAGACCCAGTACTTC. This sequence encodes CAISELTGETQYF.

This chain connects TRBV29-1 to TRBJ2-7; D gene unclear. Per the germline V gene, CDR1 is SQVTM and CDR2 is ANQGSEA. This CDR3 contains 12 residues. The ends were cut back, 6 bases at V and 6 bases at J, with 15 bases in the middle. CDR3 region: CSVRTSSGEQYF. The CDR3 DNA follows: TGCAGCGTCCGCACATCTTCGGGCGAGCAGTACTTC.

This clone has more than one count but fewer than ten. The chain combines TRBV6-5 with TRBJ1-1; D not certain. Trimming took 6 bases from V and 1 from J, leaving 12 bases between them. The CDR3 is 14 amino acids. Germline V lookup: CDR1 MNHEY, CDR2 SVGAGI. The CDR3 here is CASRPRAGNTEAFF. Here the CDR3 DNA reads TGTGCCAGCAGGCCGCGGGCGGGGAACACTGAAGCTTTCTTT.

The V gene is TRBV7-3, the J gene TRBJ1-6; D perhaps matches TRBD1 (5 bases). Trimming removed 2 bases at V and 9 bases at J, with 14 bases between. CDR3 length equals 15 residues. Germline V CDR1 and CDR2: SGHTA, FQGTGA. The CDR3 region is CASSLWGDRGSPLHF. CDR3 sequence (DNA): TGTGCCAGCAGCTTATGGGGGGATCGTGGTTCACCCCTCCACTTT.

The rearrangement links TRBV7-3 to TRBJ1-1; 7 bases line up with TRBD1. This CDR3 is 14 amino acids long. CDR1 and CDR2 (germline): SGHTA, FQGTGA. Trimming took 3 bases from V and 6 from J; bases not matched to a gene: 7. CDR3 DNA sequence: TGTGCCAGCAGCTTGGGACAGCCCGGGGCTGAAGCTTTCTTT. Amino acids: CASSLGQPGAEAFF.

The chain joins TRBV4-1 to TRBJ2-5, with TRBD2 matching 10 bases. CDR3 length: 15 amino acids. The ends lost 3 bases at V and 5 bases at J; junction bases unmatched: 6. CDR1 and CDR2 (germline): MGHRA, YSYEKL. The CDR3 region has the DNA TGCGCCAGCAGCCACCCGGGACTAGCGAGGGAGACCCAGTACTTC. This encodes CASSHPGLARETQYF.

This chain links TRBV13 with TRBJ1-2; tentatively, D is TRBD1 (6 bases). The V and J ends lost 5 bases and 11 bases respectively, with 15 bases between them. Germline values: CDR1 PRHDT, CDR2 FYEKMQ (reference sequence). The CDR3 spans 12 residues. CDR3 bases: TGTGCCAGCAGCCCCCCCGGACAGCGATACACCTTC. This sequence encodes CASSPPGQRYTF.

The CDR3 bases are TGTGCCAGCAGGCCAGCGGGAGGGGGCCAAGAGACCCAGTACTTC. Its translation is CASRPAGGGQETQYF. The V gene is TRBV27, the J gene TRBJ2-5; 10 bases agree with TRBD2. The CDR3 is 15 amino acids. J gave up 1 base and V 6 bases, and 5 bases lay outside the gene matches. Germline values: CDR1 MNHEY, CDR2 SMNVEV (reference sequence).

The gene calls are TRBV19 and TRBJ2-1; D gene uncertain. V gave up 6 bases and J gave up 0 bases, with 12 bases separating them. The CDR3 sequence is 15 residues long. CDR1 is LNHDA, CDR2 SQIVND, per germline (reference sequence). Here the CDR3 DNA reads TGTGCCAGTAGCGCCAGTTGGGGCTCCTACAATGAGCAGTTCTTC. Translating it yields CASSASWGSYNEQFF.

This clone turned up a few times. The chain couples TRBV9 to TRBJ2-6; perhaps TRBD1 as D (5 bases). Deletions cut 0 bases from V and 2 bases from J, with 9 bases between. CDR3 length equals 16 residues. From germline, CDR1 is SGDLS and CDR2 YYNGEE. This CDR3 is CASSVDPGPGANVLTF. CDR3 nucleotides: TGTGCCAGCAGCGTAGACCCAGGGCCTGGGGCCAACGTCCTGACTTTC.

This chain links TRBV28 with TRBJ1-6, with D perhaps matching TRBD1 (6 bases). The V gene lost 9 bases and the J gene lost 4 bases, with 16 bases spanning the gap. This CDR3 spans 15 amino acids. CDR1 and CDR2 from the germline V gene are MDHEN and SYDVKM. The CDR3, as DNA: TGTGCCAGTTGCGACCTGGGGGCATATAATTCACCCCTCCACTTT. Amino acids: CASCDLGAYNSPLHF. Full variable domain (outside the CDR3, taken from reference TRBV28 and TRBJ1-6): DVKVTQSSRYLVKRTGEKVFLECVQDMDHENMFWYRQDPGLGLRLIYFSYDVKMKEKGDIPEGYSVSREKKERFSLILESASTNQTSMYLCASCDLGAYNSPLHFGNGTRLTVT.

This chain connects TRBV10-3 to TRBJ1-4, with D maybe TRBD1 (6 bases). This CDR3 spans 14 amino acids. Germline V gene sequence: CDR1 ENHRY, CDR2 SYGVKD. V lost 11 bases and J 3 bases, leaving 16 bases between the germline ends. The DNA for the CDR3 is TGTGCCTCACGTCGAGGGGGGTCTAATGAAAAACTGTTTTTT. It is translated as CASRRGGSNEKLFF.